This T cell receptor beta chain was captured in a study of blood T cell repertoires in COVID-19. On the study more broadly: The United States, Italy and Spain supplied acute and convalescent COVID-19 samples. T cells, B-cell-depleted T cells, or PBMCs supplied cDNA or gDNA.

Per the study methods: It was from reference gene primer amplification that nucleated cell counts were estimated. Profiled with immunoSEQ multiplex PCR; TCRdb holds only in-frame clones, not every one. Clone size and the V and J calls come from that table; the DNA yielded D and trimming. The sample consists of approximately 360,000 clones, roughly four fifths of them appearing once. This CDR3 has 17 amino acids. Trimming took 0 bases from V and 4 from J, leaving 18 bases between them. Per the germline V gene, CDR1 is LGHNA and CDR2 is YSLEER. Cohort 3 recovered donors had two negative PCRs, clearance, or symptom resolution.

The TCR was taken from a woman between 50 and 59 years old who had recovered from COVID-19. The rearrangement uses TRBV4-3 and TRBJ1-2; D is uncertain. Sequenced sample: PBMCs or T cells enriched from blood (not recorded which). The CDR3 DNA sequence: TGCGCCAGCAGCCAAGATTACCCAGCGAACTTCCCCTATGGCTACACCTTC. This translates into CASSQDYPANFPYGYTF.